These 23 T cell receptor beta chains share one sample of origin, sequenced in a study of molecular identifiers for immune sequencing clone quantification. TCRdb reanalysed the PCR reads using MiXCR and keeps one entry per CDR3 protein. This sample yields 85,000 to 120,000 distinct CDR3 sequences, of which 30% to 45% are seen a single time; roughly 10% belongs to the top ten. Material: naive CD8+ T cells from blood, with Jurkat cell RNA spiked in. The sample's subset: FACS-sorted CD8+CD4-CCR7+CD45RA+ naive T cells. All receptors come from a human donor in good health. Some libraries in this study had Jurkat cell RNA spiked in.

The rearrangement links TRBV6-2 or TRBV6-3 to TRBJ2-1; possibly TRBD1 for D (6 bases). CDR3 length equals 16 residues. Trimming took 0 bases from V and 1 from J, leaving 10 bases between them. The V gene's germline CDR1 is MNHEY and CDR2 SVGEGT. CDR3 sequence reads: CASSYSPGASYNEQFF. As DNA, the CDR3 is TGTGCCAGCAGTTACTCCCCAGGGGCTTCCTACAATGAGCAGTTCTTC.

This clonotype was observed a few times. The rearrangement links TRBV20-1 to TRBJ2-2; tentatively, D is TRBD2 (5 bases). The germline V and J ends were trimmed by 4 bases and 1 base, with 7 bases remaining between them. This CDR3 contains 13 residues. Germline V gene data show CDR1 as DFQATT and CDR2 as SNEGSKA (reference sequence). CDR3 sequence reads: CSATGENTGELFF. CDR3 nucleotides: TGCAGTGCTACCGGGGAGAACACCGGGGAGCTGTTTTTT.

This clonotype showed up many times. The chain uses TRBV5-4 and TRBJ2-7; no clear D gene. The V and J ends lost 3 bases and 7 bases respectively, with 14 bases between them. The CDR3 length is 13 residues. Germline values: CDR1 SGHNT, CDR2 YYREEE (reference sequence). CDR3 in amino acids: CASSYLDRREQYF. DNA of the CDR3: TGTGCCAGCAGCTATTTGGACCGAAGGGAGCAGTACTTC.

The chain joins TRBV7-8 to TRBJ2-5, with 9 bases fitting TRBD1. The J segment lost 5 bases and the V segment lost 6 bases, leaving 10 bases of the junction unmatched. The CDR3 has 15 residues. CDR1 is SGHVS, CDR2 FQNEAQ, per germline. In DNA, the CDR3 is TGTGCCAGCAGGTCGACAGGGGGGATAAGGGAGACCCAGTACTTC. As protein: CASRSTGGIRETQYF.

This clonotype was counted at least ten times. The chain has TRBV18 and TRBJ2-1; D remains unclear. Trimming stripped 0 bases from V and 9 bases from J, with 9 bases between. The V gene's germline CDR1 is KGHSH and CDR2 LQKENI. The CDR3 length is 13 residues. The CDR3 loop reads CASSPPVFVEQFF. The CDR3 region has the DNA TGTGCCAGCTCACCACCGGTGTTTGTTGAGCAGTTCTTC.

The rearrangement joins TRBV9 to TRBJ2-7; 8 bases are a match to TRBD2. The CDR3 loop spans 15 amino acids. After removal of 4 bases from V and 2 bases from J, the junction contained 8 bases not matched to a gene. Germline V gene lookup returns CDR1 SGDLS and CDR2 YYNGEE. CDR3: CASSPLAEPTYEQYF. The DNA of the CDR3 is TGTGCCAGCAGCCCACTAGCGGAGCCGACCTACGAGCAGTACTTC.

In DNA form, the CDR3 reads TGTGCCAGCAGTTTAGCGGGAGGACTGGAGCCCCAGTACTTC. This encodes CASSLAGGLEPQYF. V usage is TRBV28 and J usage is TRBJ2-5; 8 nucleotides align to TRBD2. Per the germline V gene, CDR1 is MDHEN and CDR2 is SYDVKM. The V gene end was trimmed by 2 bases and the J gene end by 9 bases; junction bases not matched to a gene: 8. The CDR3 loop spans 14 amino acids.

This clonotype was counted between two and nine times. The CDR3 sequence: CASRGLDRGIATNEKLFF. CDR3 sequence (DNA): TGTGCCAGCAGAGGGCTCGACAGGGGAATTGCAACTAATGAAAAACTGTTTTTT. V is TRBV2 and J is TRBJ1-4, with TRBD1 identical over 8 bases. The junction had 12 bases not matched to a gene; V was cut back by 6 bases and J by 0 bases. The CDR3 totals 18 residues. Germline V CDR1 and CDR2: SNHLY, FYNNEI.

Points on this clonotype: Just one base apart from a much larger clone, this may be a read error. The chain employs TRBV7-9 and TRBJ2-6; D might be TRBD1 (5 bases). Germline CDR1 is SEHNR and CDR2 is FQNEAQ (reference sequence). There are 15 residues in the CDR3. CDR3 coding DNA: TGTGCCAGCAGCTTAAGTAGCTCTGGGGCCAACGTCCTGGCTTTC. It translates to CASSLSSSGANVLAF.

The CDR3 DNA follows: TGTGCCAGCAGCTTAGTAGGCTACGGCGAGCTCAGAACGCAGTATTTT. Protein: CASSLVGYGELRTQYF. This sequence joins TRBV7-9 and TRBJ2-3; D call uncertain. In germline, CDR1 is SEHNR, CDR2 FQNEAQ (reference sequence). The CDR3 sequence is 16 residues long. Trimming shortened V by 1 base and J by 9 bases, and 20 bases separated the two germline ends.

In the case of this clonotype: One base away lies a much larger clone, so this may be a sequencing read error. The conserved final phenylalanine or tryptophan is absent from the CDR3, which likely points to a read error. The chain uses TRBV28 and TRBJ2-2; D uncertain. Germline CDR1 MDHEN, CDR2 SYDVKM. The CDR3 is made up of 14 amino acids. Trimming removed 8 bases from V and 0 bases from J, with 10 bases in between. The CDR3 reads CASSLRTNTGELFS. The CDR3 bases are TGTGCCAGCTCACTCCGAACGAACACCGGGGAGCTGTTTTCT.

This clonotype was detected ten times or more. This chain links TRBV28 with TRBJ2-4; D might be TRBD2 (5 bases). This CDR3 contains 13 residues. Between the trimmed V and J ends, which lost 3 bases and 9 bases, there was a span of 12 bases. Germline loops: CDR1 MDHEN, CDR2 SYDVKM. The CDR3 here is CASSFTAGLIQYF. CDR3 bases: TGTGCCAGCAGTTTTACGGCAGGACTCATTCAGTACTTC.

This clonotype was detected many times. CDR3 sequence: CASSSGAAGDRYNEQFF. The CDR3 coding sequence is TGTGCCAGCAGTTCTGGGGCAGCGGGGGACCGATACAATGAGCAGTTCTTC. The chain combines TRBV27 with TRBJ2-1, with 8 bases aligning to TRBD2. CDR3 size: 17 residues. J gave up 4 bases and V 4 bases, and 12 bases lay outside the gene matches. Germline loops: CDR1 MNHEY, CDR2 SMNVEV (reference sequence).

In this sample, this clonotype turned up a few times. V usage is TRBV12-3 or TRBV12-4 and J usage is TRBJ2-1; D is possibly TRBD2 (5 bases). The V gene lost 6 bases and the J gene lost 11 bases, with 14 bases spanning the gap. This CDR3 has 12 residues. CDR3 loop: CASSQADRQQFF. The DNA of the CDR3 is TGTGCCAGCAGCCAAGCGGACCGGCAGCAGTTCTTC.

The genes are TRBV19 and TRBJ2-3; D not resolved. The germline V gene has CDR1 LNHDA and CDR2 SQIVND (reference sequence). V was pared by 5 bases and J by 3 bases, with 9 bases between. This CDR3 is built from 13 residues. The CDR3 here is CASSDGTTDTQYF. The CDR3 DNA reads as TGTGCCAGTAGTGACGGCACGACAGATACGCAGTATTTT.

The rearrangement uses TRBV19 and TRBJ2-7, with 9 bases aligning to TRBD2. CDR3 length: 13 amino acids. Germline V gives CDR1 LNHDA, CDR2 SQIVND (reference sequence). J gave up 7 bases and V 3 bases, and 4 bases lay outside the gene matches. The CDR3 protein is CASSIGLASEQYF. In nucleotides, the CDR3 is TGTGCCAGTAGTATCGGACTAGCGAGTGAGCAGTACTTC.

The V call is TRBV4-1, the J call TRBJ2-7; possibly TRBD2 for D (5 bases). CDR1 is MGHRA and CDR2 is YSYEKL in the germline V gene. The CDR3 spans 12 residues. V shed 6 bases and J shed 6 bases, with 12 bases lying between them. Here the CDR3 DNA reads TGCGCCAGCAGAGATACTAGAGGCGAGCAGTACTTC. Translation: CASRDTRGEQYF.

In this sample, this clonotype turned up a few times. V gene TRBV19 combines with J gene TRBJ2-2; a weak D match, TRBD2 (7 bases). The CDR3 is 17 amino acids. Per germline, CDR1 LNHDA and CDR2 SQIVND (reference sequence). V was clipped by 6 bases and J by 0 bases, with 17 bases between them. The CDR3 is CASSPPGGGPNTGELFF. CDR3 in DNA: TGTGCCAGTAGCCCCCCTGGGGGGGGCCCGAACACCGGGGAGCTGTTTTTT.

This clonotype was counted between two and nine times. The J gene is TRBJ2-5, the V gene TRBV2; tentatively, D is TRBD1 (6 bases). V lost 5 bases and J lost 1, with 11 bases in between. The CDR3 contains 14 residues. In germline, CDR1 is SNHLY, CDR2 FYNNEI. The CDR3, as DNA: TGTGCCAGCAGTTTAGGACAGCTCCAAGAGACCCAGTACTTC. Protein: CASSLGQLQETQYF.

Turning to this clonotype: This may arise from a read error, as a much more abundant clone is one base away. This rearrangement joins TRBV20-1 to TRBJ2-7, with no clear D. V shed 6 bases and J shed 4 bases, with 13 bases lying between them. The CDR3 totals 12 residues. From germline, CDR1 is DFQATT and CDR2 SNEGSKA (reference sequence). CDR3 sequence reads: CSASIGWYEQYF. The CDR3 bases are TGCAGTGCCAGTATCGGGTGGTACGAGCAGTACTTC.

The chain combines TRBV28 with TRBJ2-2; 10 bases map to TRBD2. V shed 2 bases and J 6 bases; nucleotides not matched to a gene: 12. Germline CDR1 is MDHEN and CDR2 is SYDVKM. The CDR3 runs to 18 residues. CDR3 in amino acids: CASSLGTAGGPSPGELFF. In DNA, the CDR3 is TGTGCCAGCAGTTTAGGCACAGCGGGAGGGCCCTCTCCCGGGGAGCTGTTTTTT. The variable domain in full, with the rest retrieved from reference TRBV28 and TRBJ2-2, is DVKVTQSSRYLVKRTGEKVFLECVQDMDHENMFWYRQDPGLGLRLIYFSYDVKMKEKGDIPEGYSVSREKKERFSLILESASTNQTSMYLCASSLGTAGGPSPGELFFGEGSRLTVL.

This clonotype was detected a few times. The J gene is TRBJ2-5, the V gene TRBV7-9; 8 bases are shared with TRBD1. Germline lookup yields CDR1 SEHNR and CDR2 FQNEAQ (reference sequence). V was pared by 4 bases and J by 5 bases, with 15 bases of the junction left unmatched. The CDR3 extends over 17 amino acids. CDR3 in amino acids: CASSSPTGGFSQETQYF. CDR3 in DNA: TGTGCCAGCAGCTCACCCACAGGGGGGTTCAGTCAGGAGACCCAGTACTTC.

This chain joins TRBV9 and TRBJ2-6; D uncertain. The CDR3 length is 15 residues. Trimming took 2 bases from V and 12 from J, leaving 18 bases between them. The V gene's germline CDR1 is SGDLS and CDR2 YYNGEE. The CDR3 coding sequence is TGTGCCAGCAGCGTGGGAACAGACTCCCGTAGCGTCCTGACTTTC. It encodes CASSVGTDSRSVLTF.